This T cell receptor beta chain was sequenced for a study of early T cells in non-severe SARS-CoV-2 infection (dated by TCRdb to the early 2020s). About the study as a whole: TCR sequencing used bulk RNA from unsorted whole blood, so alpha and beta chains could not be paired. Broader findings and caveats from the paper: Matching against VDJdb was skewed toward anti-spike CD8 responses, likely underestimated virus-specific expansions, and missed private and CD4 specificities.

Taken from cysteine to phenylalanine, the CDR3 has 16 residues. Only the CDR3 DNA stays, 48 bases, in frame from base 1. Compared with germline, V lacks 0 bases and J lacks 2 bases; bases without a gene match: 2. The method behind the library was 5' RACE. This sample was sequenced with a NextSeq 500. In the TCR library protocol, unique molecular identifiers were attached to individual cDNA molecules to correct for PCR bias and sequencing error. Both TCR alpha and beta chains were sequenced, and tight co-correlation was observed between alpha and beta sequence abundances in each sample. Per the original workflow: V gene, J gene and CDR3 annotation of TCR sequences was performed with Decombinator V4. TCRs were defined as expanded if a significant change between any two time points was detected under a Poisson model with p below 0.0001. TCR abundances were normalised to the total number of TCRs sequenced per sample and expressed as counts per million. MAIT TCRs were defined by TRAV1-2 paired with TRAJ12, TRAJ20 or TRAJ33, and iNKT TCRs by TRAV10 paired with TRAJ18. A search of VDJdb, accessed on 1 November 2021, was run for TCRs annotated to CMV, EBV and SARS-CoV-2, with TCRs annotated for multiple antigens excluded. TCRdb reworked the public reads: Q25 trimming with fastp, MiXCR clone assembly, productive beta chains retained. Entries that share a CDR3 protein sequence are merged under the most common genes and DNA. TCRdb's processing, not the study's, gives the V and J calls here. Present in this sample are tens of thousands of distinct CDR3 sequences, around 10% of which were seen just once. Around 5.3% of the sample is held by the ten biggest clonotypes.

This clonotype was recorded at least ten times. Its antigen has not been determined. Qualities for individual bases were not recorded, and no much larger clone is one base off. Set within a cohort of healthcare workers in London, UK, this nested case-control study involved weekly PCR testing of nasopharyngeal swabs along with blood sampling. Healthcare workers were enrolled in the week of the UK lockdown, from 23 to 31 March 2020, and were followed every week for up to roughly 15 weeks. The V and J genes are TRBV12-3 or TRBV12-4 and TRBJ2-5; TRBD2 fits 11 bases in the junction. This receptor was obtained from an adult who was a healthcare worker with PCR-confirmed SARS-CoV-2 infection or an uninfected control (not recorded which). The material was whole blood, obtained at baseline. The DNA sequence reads TGTGCCAGCAGTTTAGCCCGACTAGCGGGACAAGAGACCCAGTACTTC. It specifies CASSLARLAGQETQYF.